These 28 T cell receptor beta chains came from one sample sequenced in a study of T cell responses to AZD1222 COVID-19 vaccine. Using immunoSEQ multiplex PCR, the repertoire was profiled, and TCRdb retains in-frame clones only, with some absent. The sample includes 65,000 to 80,000 clones, more than 75% of them seen just once. The sample consisted of peripheral blood, taken on day 0 of AZD1222 vaccination. The receptors originated from an adult in good health.

This clone occurred once. The chain combines TRBV4-1 with TRBJ2-3, with D possibly TRBD2 on 6 matching bases. The CDR3 loop spans 17 amino acids. Trimming took off 2 bases at V and 1 base at J, with 16 bases between the two ends. Germline-derived CDR1 and CDR2 are MGHRA and YSYEKL. CDR3 sequence reads: CASSQIGTHRGTDTQYF. The DNA for the CDR3 is TGCGCCAGCAGCCAAATCGGGACTCACCGCGGCACAGATACGCAGTATTTT.

This clone is a singleton in its sample. The rearrangement uses TRBV7-9 and TRBJ1-5; TRBD1 might be the D (5 bases). V lost 0 bases and J lost 15, with 15 bases in between. CDR3 length: 13 residues. Per the germline V gene, CDR1 is SEHNR and CDR2 is FQNEAQ (reference sequence). CDR3: CASSLAPEGPGHF. For the CDR3, the DNA is TGTGCCAGCAGCTTAGCCCCAGAGGGGCCGGGGCATTTT.

The chain is built from TRBV27 and TRBJ1-2; D ambiguous. The V and J ends lost 6 bases and 0 bases respectively, with 5 bases between them. Germline lookup yields CDR1 MNHEY and CDR2 SMNVEV (reference sequence). The length of the CDR3 is 12 residues. The CDR3 region is CASRSPNYGYTF. The CDR3, as DNA: TGTGCCAGCAGGAGCCCTAACTATGGCTACACCTTC.

This clone was seen once. The rearrangement links TRBV28 to TRBJ1-1, with D possibly TRBD1 on 6 matching bases. This CDR3 has 15 amino acids. Germline CDR1 is MDHEN and CDR2 is SYDVKM. V lost 0 bases to trimming and J lost 0 bases, with 8 bases between them. CDR3 in DNA: TGTGCCAGCAGTTTATGGGACAGAATGAACACTGAAGCTTTCTTT. This codes for CASSLWDRMNTEAFF.

This rearrangement joins TRBV2 to TRBJ2-7; D is unclear. The CDR3 consists of 16 residues. Trimming removed 4 bases from V and 1 base from J, with 17 bases in between. Germline loops: CDR1 SNHLY, CDR2 FYNNEI. The CDR3 coding sequence is TGTGCCAGCAGTGGAAGAAGCATCTTCAATTCCTACGAGCAGTACTTC. Protein product: CASSGRSIFNSYEQYF.

The chain's CDR3 is CASSKGQVEYGYTF. The CDR3 DNA reads TGTGCCAGCAGTAAGGGACAGGTCGAATATGGCTACACCTTC. This chain connects TRBV11-3 to TRBJ1-2; 8 bases are shared with TRBD1. Germline V lookup: CDR1 SGHNT, CDR2 YENEEA. J was trimmed by 5 bases and V by 6 bases; bases with no gene match: 8. CDR3 size: 14 residues.

DNA for the CDR3: TGTGCCAGTTTCCGGGACAGGGGGCTCTCGAGTACTGAAGCTTTCTTT. Residues: CASFRDRGLSSTEAFF. The V call is TRBV6-6, the J call TRBJ1-1; 12 bases fit TRBD1. The CDR3 consists of 16 residues. Trimming removed 9 bases from V and 5 bases from J; junction bases left unmatched: 13. Germline V gives CDR1 MNHNY, CDR2 SVGAGI (reference sequence).

The table lists this clone with a count of one. The chain uses TRBV11-2 and TRBJ2-7, with D possibly TRBD1 on 5 matching bases. Germline-derived CDR1 and CDR2 are SGHAT and FQNNGV. V was cut by 5 bases and J by 0 bases, with 8 bases left in between. The CDR3 covers 13 residues. CDR3 protein: CASSRQFSYEQYF. The CDR3 bases are TGTGCCAGCAGCAGACAGTTCTCCTACGAGCAGTACTTC.

The chain is built from TRBV6-2 or TRBV6-3 and TRBJ2-3; TRBD2 matches 16 bases. After removal of 5 bases from V and 4 bases from J, the junction contained 3 bases not matched to a gene. Per germline, CDR1 MNHEY and CDR2 SVGEGT. The CDR3 consists of 16 residues. CDR3 nucleotides: TGTGCCAGCAGTGGGACTAGCGGGAGGGGCCCAGATACGCAGTATTTT. It specifies CASSGTSGRGPDTQYF.

The chain employs TRBV7-9 and TRBJ1-3, with no clear D. This CDR3 is 15 amino acids long. V was clipped by 5 bases and J by 0 bases, with 11 bases between them. Germline V gives CDR1 SEHNR, CDR2 FQNEAQ (reference sequence). The CDR3: CASSPTFSSGNTIYF. CDR3 nucleotide sequence: TGTGCCAGCAGCCCGACGTTTTCCTCTGGAAACACCATATATTTT.

This rearrangement joins TRBV6-5 to TRBJ2-3; D may be TRBD1 (5 bases). V was pared by 9 bases and J by 4 bases, with 14 bases between. The CDR3 totals 13 residues. Germline values: CDR1 MNHEY, CDR2 SVGAGI. The CDR3 here is CASPRDRADTQYF. Written as DNA, the CDR3 is TGTGCCAGTCCCAGAGACAGAGCAGATACGCAGTATTTT.

The chain combines TRBV11-2 with TRBJ2-7; D possibly corresponds to TRBD2 (6 bases). Trimming took 1 base from V and 2 from J, leaving 15 bases between them. The germline gives CDR1 SGHAT, CDR2 FQNNGV. The CDR3 runs 16 residues. Here the CDR3 reads CASSLAGGQGAYEQYF. The CDR3, as DNA: TGTGCCAGCAGCTTAGCCGGAGGGCAGGGAGCCTACGAGCAGTACTTC.

The chain employs TRBV5-4 and TRBJ2-7; 7 nucleotides match TRBD1. The CDR3 has 16 residues. V lost 3 bases and J lost 1; bases outside the gene matches: 10. Germline lookup yields CDR1 SGHNT and CDR2 YYREEE (reference sequence). The CDR3 spells CASSSPGQGVSYEQYF. For the CDR3, the DNA is TGTGCCAGCAGCTCCCCGGGGCAGGGGGTTTCCTACGAGCAGTACTTC.

The chain joins TRBV2 to TRBJ1-6, with TRBD1 identical over 8 bases. There are 17 residues in the CDR3. Germline V gene data show CDR1 as SNHLY and CDR2 as FYNNEI. J lost 0 bases, V lost 2 bases, and 3 bases had no gene match. CDR3 region: CASSEWTGSSYNSPLHF. The CDR3 DNA reads TGTGCCAGCAGTGAATGGACAGGGAGCTCCTATAATTCACCCCTCCACTTT.

The chain has TRBV6-5 and TRBJ1-1; no clear D gene. In germline, CDR1 is MNHEY, CDR2 SVGAGI. Trimming took off 5 bases at V and 3 bases at J, with 10 bases between the two ends. The CDR3 spans 13 residues. The CDR3 region has the DNA TGTGCCAGCAGTCGCCCAACGGACACTGAAGCTTTCTTT. Translated: CASSRPTDTEAFF.

This chain uses TRBV2 with TRBJ1-2; 10 bases fit TRBD1. This CDR3 contains 14 residues. V was clipped by 8 bases and J by 6 bases; unmatched bases: 9. Germline V CDR1 and CDR2: SNHLY, FYNNEI. The CDR3 loop is CASSPTGGVHGYTF. The CDR3 DNA follows: TGTGCCAGCTCCCCGACAGGGGGCGTACATGGCTACACCTTC.

The genes are TRBV5-1 and TRBJ1-1; weak D call: TRBD1 (5 bases). The CDR3 loop spans 14 amino acids. The germline V and J ends were trimmed by 4 bases and 5 bases, with 15 bases remaining between them. CDR1 is SGHRS, CDR2 YFSETQ, per germline. The CDR3: CASSKEAGTTEAFF. The CDR3 DNA reads TGCGCCAGCAGCAAGGAAGCCGGGACGACTGAAGCTTTCTTT.

The chain is built from TRBV4-1 and TRBJ1-5; D ambiguous. The CDR3 contains 12 residues. Germline V lookup: CDR1 MGHRA, CDR2 YSYEKL. The V end was cut by 1 base, the J end by 4 bases, with 2 bases between. CDR3 in amino acids: CASSQGNQPQHF. CDR3 nucleotides: TGCGCCAGCAGCCAAGGAAATCAGCCCCAGCATTTT.

This chain's CDR3 is CASTGSNQPQHF. Here the CDR3 DNA reads TGTGCCAGTACAGGGTCAAATCAGCCCCAGCATTTT. V usage is TRBV19 and J usage is TRBJ1-5, with a weak D call TRBD1 (5 bases). This CDR3 has 12 residues. CDR1 and CDR2 (germline): LNHDA, SQIVND (reference sequence). V was shortened by 7 bases and J by 4 bases, with 8 bases between the two germline ends.

V usage is TRBV5-4 and J usage is TRBJ1-4, with TRBD1 matching 9 bases. In germline, CDR1 is SGHNT, CDR2 YYREEE (reference sequence). Trimming took 4 bases from V and 8 from J; bases not matched to a gene: 6. The CDR3 has 14 residues. CDR3 bases: TGTGCCAGCAGCACGGGGACAGGGAGGGAAAAACTGTTTTTT. It is translated as CASSTGTGREKLFF. The variable domain in full, completed from reference TRBV5-4 and TRBJ1-4, reads ETGVTQSPTHLIKTRGQQVTLRCSSQSGHNTVSWYQQALGQGPQFIFQYYREEENGRGNFPPRFSGLQFPNYSSELNVNALELDDSALYLCASSTGTGREKLFFGSGTQLSVL.

The gene calls are TRBV7-2 and TRBJ2-7, with TRBD2 as a possible D gene (6 bases). Trimming pared 0 bases from V and 3 bases from J, leaving 9 bases between. This CDR3 region has 14 residues. Germline V gene sequence: CDR1 SGHTA, CDR2 FQGNSA. CDR3 nucleotides: TGTGCCAGCAGCTTAGCCGGGACTGACTACGAGCAGTACTTC. The encoded protein is CASSLAGTDYEQYF.

The chain joins TRBV10-3 to TRBJ1-1; D is uncertain. The CDR3 is 16 amino acids. With 3 bases removed from V and 0 bases from J, the gap between germline ends came to 14 bases. Germline lookup yields CDR1 ENHRY and CDR2 SYGVKD. The DNA for the CDR3 is TGTGCCATCAGTGAAGGTGGCGGAGACATGAACACTGAAGCTTTCTTT. Residues: CAISEGGGDMNTEAFF.

The V and J genes are TRBV5-4 and TRBJ1-3, with a weak D call TRBD1 (5 bases). Germline lookup yields CDR1 SGHNT and CDR2 YYREEE (reference sequence). The V end was cut by 5 bases, the J end by 0 bases, with 15 bases between. The CDR3 is made up of 16 amino acids. The CDR3 loop is CASSSQGFSSGNTIYF. The DNA for the CDR3 is TGTGCCAGCAGTTCGCAGGGTTTCAGCTCTGGAAACACCATATATTTT. The full variable domain, rest sourced from reference TRBV5-4 and TRBJ1-3, is ETGVTQSPTHLIKTRGQQVTLRCSSQSGHNTVSWYQQALGQGPQFIFQYYREEENGRGNFPPRFSGLQFPNYSSELNVNALELDDSALYLCASSSQGFSSGNTIYFGEGSWLTVV.

This chain links TRBV11-3 with TRBJ2-1; D gene uncertain. This CDR3 spans 11 amino acids. CDR1 SGHNT and CDR2 YENEEA come from the germline V gene. Trimming left V 1 base short and J 9 bases short, with 4 bases between. CDR3 protein: CASSLASEQFF. The CDR3 coding sequence is TGTGCCAGCAGCTTAGCAAGTGAGCAGTTCTTC.

The gene calls are TRBV19 and TRBJ2-7; unclear D gene. The CDR3 has 14 amino acids. Germline V gene data show CDR1 as LNHDA and CDR2 as SQIVND (reference sequence). V lost 5 bases to trimming and J lost 0 bases, with 11 bases between them. The CDR3 bases are TGTGCCAGTAGTGCTCACAGCGACTCCTACGAGCAGTACTTC. Translating gives CASSAHSDSYEQYF.

The count of this clone is one. This chain's CDR3 is CASSLTRAYEQYF. The CDR3 DNA reads as TGTGCCAGCAGCTTAACGCGGGCCTACGAGCAGTACTTC. V is TRBV7-9 and J is TRBJ2-7; D is possibly TRBD2 (5 bases). The V end was cut by 2 bases, the J end by 2 bases, with 7 bases between. The germline V gene encodes CDR1 SEHNR and CDR2 FQNEAQ (reference sequence). The CDR3 sequence is 13 residues long.

There are a few counts of this clone. The chain employs TRBV11-1 and TRBJ2-7, with TRBD2 as a possible D gene (5 bases). Germline loops: CDR1 SGHAT, CDR2 FQDESV (reference sequence). V was cut by 8 bases and J by 7 bases, with 24 bases left in between. The CDR3 sequence is 15 residues long. The chain's CDR3 is CASAWVAGGVWEQYF. The DNA of the CDR3 is TGTGCCAGCGCCTGGGTGGCGGGTGGAGTGTGGGAGCAGTACTTC.

V gene TRBV5-3 combines with J gene TRBJ2-7, with 13 nucleotides matching TRBD2. TRBV5-3 is recorded as an ORF, its role being uncertain. The trim removed 0 bases at V and 7 bases at J, leaving 10 bases unmatched. CDR3 length equals 17 residues. CDR3 bases: TGTGCCAGAAGCTTGGTCCCCGGACTAGCGGGAGCGGAAGAGCAGTACTTC. Amino acid sequence: CARSLVPGLAGAEEQYF.